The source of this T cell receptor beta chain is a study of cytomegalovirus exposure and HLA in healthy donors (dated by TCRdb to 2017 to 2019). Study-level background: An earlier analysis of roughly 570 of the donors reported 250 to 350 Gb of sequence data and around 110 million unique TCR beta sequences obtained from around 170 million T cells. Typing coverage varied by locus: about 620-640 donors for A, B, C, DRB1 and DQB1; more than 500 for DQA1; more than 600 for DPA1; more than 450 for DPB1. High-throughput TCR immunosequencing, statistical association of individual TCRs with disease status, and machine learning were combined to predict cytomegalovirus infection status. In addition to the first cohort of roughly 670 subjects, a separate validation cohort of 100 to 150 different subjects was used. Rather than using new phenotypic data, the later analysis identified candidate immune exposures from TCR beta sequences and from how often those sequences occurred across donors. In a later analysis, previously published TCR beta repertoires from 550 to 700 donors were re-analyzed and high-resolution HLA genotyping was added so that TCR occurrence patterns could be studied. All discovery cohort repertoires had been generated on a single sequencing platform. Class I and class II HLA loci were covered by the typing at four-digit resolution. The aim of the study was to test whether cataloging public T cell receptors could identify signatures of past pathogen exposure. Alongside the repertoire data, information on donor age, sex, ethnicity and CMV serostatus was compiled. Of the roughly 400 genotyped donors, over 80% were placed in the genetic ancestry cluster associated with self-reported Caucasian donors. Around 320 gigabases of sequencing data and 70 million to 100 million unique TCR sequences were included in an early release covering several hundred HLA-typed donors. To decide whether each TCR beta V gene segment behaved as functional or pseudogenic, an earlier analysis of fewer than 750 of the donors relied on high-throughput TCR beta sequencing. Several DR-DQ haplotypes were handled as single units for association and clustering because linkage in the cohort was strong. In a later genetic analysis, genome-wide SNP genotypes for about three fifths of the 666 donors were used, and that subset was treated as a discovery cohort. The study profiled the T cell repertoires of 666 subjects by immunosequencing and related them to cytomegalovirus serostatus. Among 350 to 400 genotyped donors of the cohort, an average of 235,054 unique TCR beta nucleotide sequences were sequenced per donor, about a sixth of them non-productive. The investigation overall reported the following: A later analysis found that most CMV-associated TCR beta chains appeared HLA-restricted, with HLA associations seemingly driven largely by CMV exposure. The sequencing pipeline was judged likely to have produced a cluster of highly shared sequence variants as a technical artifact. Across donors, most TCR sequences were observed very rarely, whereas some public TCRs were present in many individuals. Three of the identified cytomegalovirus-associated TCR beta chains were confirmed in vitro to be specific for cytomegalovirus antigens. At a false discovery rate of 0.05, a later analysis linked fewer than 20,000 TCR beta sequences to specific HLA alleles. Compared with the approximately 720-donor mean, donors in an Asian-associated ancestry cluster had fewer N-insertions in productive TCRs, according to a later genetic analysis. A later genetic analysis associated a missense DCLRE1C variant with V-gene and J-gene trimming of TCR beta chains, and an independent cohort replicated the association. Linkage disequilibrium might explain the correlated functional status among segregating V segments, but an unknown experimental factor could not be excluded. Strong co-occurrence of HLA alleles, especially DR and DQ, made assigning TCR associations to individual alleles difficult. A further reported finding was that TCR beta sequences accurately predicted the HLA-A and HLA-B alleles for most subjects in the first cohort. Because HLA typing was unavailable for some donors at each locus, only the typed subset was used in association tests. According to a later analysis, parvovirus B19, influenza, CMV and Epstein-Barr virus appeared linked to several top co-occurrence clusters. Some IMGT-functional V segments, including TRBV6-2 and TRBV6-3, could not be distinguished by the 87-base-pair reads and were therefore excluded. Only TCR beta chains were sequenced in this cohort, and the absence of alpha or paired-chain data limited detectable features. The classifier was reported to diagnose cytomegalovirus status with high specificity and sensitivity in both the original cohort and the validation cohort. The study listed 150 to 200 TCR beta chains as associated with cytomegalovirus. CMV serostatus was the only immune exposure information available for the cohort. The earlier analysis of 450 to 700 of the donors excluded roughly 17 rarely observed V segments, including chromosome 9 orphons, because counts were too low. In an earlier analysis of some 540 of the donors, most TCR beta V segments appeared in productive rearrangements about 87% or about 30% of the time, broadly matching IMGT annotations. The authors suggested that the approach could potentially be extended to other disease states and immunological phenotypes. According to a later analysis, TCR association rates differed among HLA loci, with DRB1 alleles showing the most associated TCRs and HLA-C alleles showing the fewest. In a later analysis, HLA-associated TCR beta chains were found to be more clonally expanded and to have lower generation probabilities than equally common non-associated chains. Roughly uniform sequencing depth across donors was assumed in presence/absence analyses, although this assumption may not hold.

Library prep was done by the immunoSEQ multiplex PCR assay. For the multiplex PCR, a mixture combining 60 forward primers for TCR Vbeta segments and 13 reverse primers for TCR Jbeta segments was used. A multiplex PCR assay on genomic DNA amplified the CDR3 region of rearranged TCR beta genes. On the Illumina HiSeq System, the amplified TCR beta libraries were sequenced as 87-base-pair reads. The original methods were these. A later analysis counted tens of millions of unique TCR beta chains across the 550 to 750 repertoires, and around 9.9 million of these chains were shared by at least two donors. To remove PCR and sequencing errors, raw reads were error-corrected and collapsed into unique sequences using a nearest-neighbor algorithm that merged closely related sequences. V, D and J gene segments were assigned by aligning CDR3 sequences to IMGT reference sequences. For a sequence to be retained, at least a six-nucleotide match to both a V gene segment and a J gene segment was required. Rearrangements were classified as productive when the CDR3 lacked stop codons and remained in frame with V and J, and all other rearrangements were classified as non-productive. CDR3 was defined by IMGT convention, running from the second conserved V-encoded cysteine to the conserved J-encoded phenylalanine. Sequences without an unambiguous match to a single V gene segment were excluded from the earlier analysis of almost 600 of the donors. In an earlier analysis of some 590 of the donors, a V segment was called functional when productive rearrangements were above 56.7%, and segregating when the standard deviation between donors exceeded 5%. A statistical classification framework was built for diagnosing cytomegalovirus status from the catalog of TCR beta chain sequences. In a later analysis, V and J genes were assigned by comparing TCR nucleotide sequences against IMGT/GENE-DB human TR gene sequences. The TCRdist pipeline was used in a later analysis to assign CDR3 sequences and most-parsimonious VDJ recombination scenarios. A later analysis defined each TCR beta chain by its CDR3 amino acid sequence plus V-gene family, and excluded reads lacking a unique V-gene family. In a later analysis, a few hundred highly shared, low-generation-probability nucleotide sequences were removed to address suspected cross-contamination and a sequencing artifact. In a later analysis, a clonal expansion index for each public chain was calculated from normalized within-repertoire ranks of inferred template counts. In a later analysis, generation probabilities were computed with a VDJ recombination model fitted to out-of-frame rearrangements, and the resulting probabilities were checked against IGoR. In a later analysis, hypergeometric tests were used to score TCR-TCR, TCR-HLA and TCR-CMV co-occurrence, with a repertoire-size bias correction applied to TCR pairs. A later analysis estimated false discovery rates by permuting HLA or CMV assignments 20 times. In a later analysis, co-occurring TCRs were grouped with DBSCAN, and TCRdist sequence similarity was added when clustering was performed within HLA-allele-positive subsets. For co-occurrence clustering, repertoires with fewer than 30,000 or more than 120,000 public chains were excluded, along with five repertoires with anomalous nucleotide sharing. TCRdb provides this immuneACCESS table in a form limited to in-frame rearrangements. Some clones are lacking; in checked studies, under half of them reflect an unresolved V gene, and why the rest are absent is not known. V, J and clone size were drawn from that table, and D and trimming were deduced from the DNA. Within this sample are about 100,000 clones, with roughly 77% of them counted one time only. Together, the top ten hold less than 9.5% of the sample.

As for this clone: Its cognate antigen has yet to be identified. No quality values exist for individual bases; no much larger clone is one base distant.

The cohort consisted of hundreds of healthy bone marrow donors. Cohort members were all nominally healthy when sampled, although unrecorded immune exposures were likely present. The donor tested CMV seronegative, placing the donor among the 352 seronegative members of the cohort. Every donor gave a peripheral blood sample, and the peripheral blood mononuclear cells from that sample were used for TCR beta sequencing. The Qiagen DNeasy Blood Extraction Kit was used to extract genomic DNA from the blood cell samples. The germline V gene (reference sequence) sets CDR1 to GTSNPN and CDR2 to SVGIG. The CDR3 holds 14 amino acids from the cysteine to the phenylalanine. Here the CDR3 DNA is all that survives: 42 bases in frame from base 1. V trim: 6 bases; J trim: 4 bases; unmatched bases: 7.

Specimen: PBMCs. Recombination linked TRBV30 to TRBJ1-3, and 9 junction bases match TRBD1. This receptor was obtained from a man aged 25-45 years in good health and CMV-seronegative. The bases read TGTGCCTGCGGGACAGGGTTCGCGGGAAACACCATATATTTT. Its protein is CACGTGFAGNTIYF.